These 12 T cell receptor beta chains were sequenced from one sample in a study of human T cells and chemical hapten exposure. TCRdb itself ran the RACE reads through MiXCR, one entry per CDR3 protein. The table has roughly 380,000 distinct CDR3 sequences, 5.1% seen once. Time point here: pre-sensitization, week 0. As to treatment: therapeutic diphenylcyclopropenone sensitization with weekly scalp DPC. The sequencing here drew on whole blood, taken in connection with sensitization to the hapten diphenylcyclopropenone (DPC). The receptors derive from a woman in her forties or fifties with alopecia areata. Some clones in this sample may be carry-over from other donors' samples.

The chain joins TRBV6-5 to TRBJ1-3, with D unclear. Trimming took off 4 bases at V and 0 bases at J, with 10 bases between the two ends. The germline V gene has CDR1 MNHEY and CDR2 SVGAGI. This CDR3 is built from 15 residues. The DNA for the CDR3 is TGTGCCAGCAGTTCCCCAAGGCACTCTGGAAACACCATATATTTT. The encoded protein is CASSSPRHSGNTIYF.

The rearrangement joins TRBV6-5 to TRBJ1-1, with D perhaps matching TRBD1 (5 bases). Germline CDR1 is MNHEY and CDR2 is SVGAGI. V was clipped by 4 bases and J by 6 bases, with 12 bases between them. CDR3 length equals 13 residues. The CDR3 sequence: CASSFRGSPEAFF. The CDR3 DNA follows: TGTGCCAGCAGTTTCCGGGGGAGTCCTGAAGCTTTCTTT.

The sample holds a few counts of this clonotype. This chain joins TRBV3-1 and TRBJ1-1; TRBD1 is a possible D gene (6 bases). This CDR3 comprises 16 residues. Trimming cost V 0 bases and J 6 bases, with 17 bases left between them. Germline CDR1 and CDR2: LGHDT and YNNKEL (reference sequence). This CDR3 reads CASSQERTVWVAEAFF. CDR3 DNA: TGTGCCAGCAGCCAAGAAAGGACAGTGTGGGTTGCTGAAGCTTTCTTT.

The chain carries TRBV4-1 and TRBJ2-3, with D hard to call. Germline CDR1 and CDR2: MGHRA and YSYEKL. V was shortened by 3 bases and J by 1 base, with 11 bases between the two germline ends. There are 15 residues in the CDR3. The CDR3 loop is CASSHTLAGTDTQYF. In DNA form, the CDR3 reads TGCGCCAGCAGCCATACCCTGGCGGGCACAGATACGCAGTATTTT.

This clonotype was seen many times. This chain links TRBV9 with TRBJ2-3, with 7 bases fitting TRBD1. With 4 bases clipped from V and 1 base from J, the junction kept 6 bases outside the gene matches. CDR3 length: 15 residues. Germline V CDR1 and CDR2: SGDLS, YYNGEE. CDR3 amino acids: CASSQTGLGTDTQYF. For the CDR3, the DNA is TGTGCCAGCAGCCAGACAGGGCTTGGCACAGATACGCAGTATTTT.

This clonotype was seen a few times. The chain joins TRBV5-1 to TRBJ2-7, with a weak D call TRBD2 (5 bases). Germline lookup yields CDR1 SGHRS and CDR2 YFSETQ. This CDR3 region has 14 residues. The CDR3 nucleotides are TGCGCGACCAGCCGCGAGGGCTACTCCTACGAGCAGTACTTC. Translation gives CATSREGYSYEQYF.

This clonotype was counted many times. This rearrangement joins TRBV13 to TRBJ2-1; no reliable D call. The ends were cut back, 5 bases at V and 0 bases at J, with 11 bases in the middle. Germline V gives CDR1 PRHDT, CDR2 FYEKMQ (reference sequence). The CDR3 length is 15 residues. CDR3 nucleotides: TGTGCCAGCAGCCGCGAACCGTCCTCCTACAATGAGCAGTTCTTC. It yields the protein CASSREPSSYNEQFF.

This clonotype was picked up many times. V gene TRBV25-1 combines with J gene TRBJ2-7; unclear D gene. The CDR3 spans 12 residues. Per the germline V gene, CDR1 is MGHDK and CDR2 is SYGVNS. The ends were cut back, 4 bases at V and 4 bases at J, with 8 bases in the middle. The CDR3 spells CASSVSGYEQYF. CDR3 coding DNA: TGTGCCAGCAGTGTTAGTGGGTACGAGCAGTACTTC.

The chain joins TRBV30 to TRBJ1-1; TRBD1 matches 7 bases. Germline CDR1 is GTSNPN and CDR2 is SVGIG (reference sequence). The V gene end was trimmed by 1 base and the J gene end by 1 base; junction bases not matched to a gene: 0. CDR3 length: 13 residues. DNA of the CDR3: TGTGCCTGGAGTGGACAGGGGAACACTGAAGCTTTCTTT. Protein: CAWSGQGNTEAFF.

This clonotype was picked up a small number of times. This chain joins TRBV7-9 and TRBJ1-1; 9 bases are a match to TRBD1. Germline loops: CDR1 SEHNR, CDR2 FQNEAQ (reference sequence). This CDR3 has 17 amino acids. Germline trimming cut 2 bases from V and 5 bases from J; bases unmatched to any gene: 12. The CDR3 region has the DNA TGTGCCAGCAGCTTAAGTTGGGACAGGGTCTTGAGAACTGAAGCTTTCTTT. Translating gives CASSLSWDRVLRTEAFF.

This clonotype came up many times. CDR3 loop: CASLLGGVQTDTQYF. DNA of the CDR3: TGTGCCAGCCTACTAGGAGGGGTTCAAACAGATACGCAGTATTTT. The rearrangement uses TRBV7-9 and TRBJ2-3; the D gene is possibly TRBD2 (6 bases). This CDR3 contains 15 residues. The germline V gene has CDR1 SEHNR and CDR2 FQNEAQ (reference sequence). Deletions cut 8 bases from V and 3 bases from J, with 18 bases between.

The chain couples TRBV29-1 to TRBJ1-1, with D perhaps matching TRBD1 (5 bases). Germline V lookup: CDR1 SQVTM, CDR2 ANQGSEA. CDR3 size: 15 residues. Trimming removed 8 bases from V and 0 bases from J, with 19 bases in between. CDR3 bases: TGCAGCATCAAAGGGACGATTCTTATGAACACTGAAGCTTTCTTT. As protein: CSIKGTILMNTEAFF.